The clone carrying this T cell receptor beta chain was recorded a few times. The antigen is not known. This entry is derived from a study of T-cell memory formation after mild COVID-19. Study results and caveats: The study detected some responding clones in pre-infection memory, suggesting cross-reactive memory joined. For contracting clones, CD4+ ones sat mainly in CM and EM, CD8+ in EMRA. A balance of CD4 and CD8 characterized clones contracting day 15 to 85, whereas later expanders leaned CD4+.

Germline CDR1 reads LGHNA; CDR2 reads YSLEER. CDR3 length: 15 amino acids. Trimming took off 1 base at V and 3 bases at J, with 11 bases between the two ends. cDNA libraries for TCR alpha and TCR beta, carrying sample barcodes and UMIs, came from 5'RACE with constant-segment primers. MiXCR was run by TCRdb on the 5' RACE reads, yielding one entry per CDR3 protein. The sample records 550,000 to 600,000 distinct CDR3 sequences, roughly a sixth being singletons. The rearrangement joins TRBV4-3 to TRBJ2-3; D is possibly TRBD1 (6 bases). This TCR was recovered from an adult woman who had mild COVID-19 (a few samples of this study predate the infection). Cell type and time point are not known. The sequenced sample consisted of PBMCs or a T cell subset sorted from them (not recorded which). In nucleotides, the CDR3 is TGCGCCAGCAGCCAAGGACAGGTCAGAACAGATACGCAGTATTTT. Protein sequence: CASSQGQVRTDTQYF.